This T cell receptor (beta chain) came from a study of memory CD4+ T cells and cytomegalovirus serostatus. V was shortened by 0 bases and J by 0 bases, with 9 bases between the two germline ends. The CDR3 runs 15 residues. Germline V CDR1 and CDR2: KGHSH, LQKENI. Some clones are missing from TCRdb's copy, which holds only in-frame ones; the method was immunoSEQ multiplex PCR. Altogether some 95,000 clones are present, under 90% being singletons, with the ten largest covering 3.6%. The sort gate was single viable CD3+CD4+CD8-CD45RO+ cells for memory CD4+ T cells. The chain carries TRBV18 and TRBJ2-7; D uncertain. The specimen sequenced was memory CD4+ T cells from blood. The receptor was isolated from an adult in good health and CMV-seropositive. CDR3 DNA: TGTGCCAGCTCACCACCTGGGCTCGGCTCCTACGAGCAGTACTTC. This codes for CASSPPGLGSYEQYF.